This section outlines one T cell receptor beta chain sequence together with its context. The antigen is undetermined. These data come from a study of glioma-infiltrating T cells. Whole-study results and caveats: Very few CDR3 sequences were shared between tissue and blood.

TCR alpha and beta CDR3 regions were amplified from RNA using iRepertoire nested multiplex PCR. TCRdb analysed the multiplex PCR reads with MiXCR anew, one entry per CDR3 protein. The sample contains around 190,000 distinct CDR3 sequences, around 42% of which appear only once. The germline gives CDR1 LGHDT, CDR2 YNNKEL (reference sequence). The CDR3 sequence is 15 residues long. The J segment lost 8 bases and the V segment lost 6 bases, leaving 12 bases of the junction unmatched. This clonotype originated in a human donor with low-grade glioma or glioblastoma, undergoing nonglioma brain surgery, or in good health (not recorded which). What was sequenced was glioma tissue, nonneoplastic brain tissue, or PBMCs (not recorded which). This sequence joins TRBV3-1 and TRBJ2-1, with TRBD1 matching 8 bases. This CDR3 is CASSRTGLGWDEQFF. CDR3 in DNA: TGTGCCAGCAGTCGGACAGGGCTTGGTTGGGATGAGCAGTTCTTC.